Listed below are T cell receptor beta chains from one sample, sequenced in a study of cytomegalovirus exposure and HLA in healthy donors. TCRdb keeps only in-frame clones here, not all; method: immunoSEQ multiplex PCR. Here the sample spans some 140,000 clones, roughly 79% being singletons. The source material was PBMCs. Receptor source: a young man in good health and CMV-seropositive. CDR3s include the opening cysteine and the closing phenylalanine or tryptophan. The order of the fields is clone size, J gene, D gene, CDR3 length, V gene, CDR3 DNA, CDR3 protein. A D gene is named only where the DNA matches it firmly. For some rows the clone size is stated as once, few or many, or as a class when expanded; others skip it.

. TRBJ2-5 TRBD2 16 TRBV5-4 TGTGCCAGCAGCTTAGGTGGCGGGAGAGGCAGGGAGACCCAGTACTTC CASSLGGGRGRETQYF
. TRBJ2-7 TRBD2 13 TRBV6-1 TGTGCCAGCGGACCGGGACTAGCGGCAGAGCAGTACTTC CASGPGLAAEQYF
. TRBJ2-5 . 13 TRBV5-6 TGTGCCAGCAGCTCAGGGAAGGAGGGGACCCAGTACTTC CASSSGKEGTQYF
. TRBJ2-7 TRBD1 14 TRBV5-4 TGTGCCAGCAGCCGAGGACAGGGGAACCTCGAGCAGTACTTC CASSRGQGNLEQYF
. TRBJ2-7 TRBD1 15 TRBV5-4 TGTGCCAGCAGTTCCCGGGGACAGGGGACTTACGAGCAGTACTTC CASSSRGQGTYEQYF
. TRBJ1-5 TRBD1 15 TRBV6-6 TGTGCCAGCAGTGATAGACAGGGGCAGGGTCAGCCCCAGCATTTT CASSDRQGQGQPQHF
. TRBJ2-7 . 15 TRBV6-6 TGTGCCAGCAGTTCCTTCATTACATCCTCCTACGAGCAGTACTTC CASSSFITSSYEQYF
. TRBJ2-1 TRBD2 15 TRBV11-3 TGTGCCAGCAGCTCGGGGACTAGCGGAGACGTTGAGCAGTTCTTC CASSSGTSGDVEQFF
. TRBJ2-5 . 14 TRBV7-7 TGTGCCAGCAGCTTAGGGGGGAGGGGGGAGACCCAGTACTTC CASSLGGRGETQYF
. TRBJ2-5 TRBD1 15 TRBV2 TGTGCCAGCAGTCCCACCACAGGGGCGTCGAGGACCCAGTACTTC CASSPTTGASRTQYF
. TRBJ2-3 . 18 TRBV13 TGTGCCAGCAGCTTAAGGGGGAAAGTCGGATCTAGCACAGATACGCAGTATTTT CASSLRGKVGSSTDTQYF
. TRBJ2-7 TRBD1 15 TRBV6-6 TGTGCCAGCAGTCTAAGTGGGACAGGGGGCTACGAGCAGTACTTC CASSLSGTGGYEQYF
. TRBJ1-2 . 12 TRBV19 TGTGCCAGTAGTATTTTAGGGGATGGCTACACCTTC CASSILGDGYTF
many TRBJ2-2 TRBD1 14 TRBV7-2 TGTGCCAGCAGCTCCCGACAGGGCACCGGGGAGCTGTTTTTT CASSSRQGTGELFF
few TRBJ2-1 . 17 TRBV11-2 TGTGCCAGCAGCTACGCGGGATCAGTTGCATCCTACAATGAGCAGTTCTTC CASSYAGSVASYNEQFF
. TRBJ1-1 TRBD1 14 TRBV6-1 TGTGCCATCTTCGACAGGGATGAGAGCACTGAAGCTTTCTTT CAIFDRDESTEAFF
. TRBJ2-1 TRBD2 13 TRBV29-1 TGCAGCGTGGGGGGGACTAGCTACAATGAGCAGTTCTTC CSVGGTSYNEQFF
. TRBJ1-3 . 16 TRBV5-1 TGCGCCAGCAGCGACAGCGGGAGACCCTCTGGAAACACCATATATTTT CASSDSGRPSGNTIYF
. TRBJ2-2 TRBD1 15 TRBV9 TGTGCCAGCAGCGGAAACAGGGGTGGGACCGGGGAGCTGTTTTTT CASSGNRGGTGELFF
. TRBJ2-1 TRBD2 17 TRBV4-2 TGTGCCAGCAGCCAGTCTAGCGGACCTAGCTCCTACAATGAGCAGTTCTTC CASSQSSGPSSYNEQFF
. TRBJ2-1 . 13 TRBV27 TGTGCCAGCAGGCTTACTAGGGGGGGTGAGCAGTTCTTC CASRLTRGGEQFF
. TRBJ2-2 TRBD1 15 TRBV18 TGTGCCAGCTCGTCCAGGGGGCAAGGCACCGGGGAGCTGTTTTTT CASSSRGQGTGELFF
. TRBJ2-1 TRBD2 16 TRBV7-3 TGTGCCAGCAGCCCCGAGGGACTAGCGGGAGTGAATGAGCAGTTCTTC CASSPEGLAGVNEQFF
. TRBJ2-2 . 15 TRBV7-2 TGTGCCAGCAGTGCAGACAGAGTGAACACCGGGGAGCTGTTTTTT CASSADRVNTGELFF
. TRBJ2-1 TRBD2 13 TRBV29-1 TGCAGCGTTGAACCAGGTGGGGGAGGGCCCAAGTTCTTC CSVEPGGGGPKFF
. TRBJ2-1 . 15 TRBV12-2 TGTGCAAGTCGCTTAGTTGGGGGCGTGATTAATGAGCAGTTCTTC CASRLVGGVINEQFF
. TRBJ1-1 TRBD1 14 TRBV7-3 TGTGCCAGCAGAGCCACAGGGGTAGGCACTGAAGCTTTCTTT CASRATGVGTEAFF
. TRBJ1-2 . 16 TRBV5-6 TGTGCCAGCAGGACAAACAGGGACCCCGCTCACTATGGCTACACCTTC CASRTNRDPAHYGYTF
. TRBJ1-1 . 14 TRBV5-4 TGTGCCAGCAGCTCCAGGGCCCCGAACACTGAAGCTTTCTTT CASSSRAPNTEAFF
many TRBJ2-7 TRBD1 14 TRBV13 TGTGCCAGCAGCTTAGAGGGGGCCGGCTCCGAGCAGTACTTC CASSLEGAGSEQYF
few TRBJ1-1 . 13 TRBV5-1 TGCGCCAGCAGACCCGACAGTTACACTGAAGCTTTCTTT CASRPDSYTEAFF
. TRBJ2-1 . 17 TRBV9 TGTGCCAGCAGCGTAGGAGGGGCGGGGAGCTCCTACAATGAGCAGTTCTTC CASSVGGAGSSYNEQFF
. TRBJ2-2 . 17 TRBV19 TGTGCCAGTAGTTTCCTTGGACAGATCGCGAACACCGGGGAGCTGTTTTTT CASSFLGQIANTGELFF
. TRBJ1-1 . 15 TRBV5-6 TGTGCCAGCAGCTTTACCGGGAGGAAGAACACTGAAGCTTTCTTT CASSFTGRKNTEAFF
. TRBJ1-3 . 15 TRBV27 TGTGCCAGCAGTTTTCTATCCAACTCTGGAAACACCATATATTTT CASSFLSNSGNTIYF
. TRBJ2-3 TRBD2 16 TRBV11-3 TGTGCCAGCAGCTTAGGGACTAGCGGGAGAATAGATACGCAGTATTTT CASSLGTSGRIDTQYF
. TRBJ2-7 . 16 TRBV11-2 TGTGCCAGCAGCTTTACCCGATCCTTGGGGGCCAACGAGCAGTACTTC CASSFTRSLGANEQYF
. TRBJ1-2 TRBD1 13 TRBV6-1 TGTGCCAGCAACACAGGGGGGTTCTATGGCTACACCTTC CASNTGGFYGYTF
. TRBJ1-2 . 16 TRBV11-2 TGTGCCAGCAGCTTACTCGAGTCGAGGGGGTCGGTTGGCTACACCTTC CASSLLESRGSVGYTF
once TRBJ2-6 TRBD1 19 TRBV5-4 TGTGCCAGCACCGGGGGCCGGGACAGGAGCTCGTCTGGGGCCAACGTCCTGACTTTC CASTGGRDRSSSGANVLTF
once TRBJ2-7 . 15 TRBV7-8 TGTGCCAGCAGCTTAGCCCCCAGTCCAAACTACGAGCAGTACTTC CASSLAPSPNYEQYF
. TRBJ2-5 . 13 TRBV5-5 TGTGCCAGCAGCTTGGACAGGCAAGAGACCCAGTACTTC CASSLDRQETQYF
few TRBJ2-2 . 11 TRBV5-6 TGTGCCAGCAGCATAACCGGGGAGCTGTTTTTT CASSITGELFF
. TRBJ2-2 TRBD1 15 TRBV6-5 TGTGCCAGCAGGCCCGGACAGGGGGGCACCGGGGAGCTGTTTTTT CASRPGQGGTGELFF
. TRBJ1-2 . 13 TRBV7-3 TGTGCCAGCAGCTTAAACCGCGGGCTTGGCTACACCTTC CASSLNRGLGYTF
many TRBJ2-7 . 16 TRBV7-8 TGTGCCAGCAGCTTAGTAGGTAGCGGAACGACCTACGAGCAGTACTTC CASSLVGSGTTYEQYF
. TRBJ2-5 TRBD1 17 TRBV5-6 TGTGCCAGCAGCGCAACAGGGGGCCCGCCGGCTCAAGAGACCCAGTACTTC CASSATGGPPAQETQYF
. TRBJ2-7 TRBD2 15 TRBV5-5 TGTGCCAGCAGCTTGCTAGCGGGAGAATTACTCGAGCAGTACTTC CASSLLAGELLEQYF
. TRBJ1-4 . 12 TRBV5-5 TGTGCCAGCAGCTTGTATGGCGAAAAACTGTTTTTT CASSLYGEKLFF
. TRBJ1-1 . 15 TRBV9 TGTGCCAGCAGCCCCCAGGGTGATGTGAACACTGAAGCTTTCTTT CASSPQGDVNTEAFF
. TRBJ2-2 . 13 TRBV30 TGTGCCTGGAGGGCGGGAAGCAACGGGGAGCTGTTTTTT CAWRAGSNGELFF
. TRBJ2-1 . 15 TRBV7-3 TGTGCCAGCAGCCAGGGCCTCACCCAGGACCCCAAGCAGTTCTTC CASSQGLTQDPKQFF
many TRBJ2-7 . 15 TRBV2 TGTGCCAGCAGTCGGAGGGTAACCCTCACTCACGAGCAGTACTTC CASSRRVTLTHEQYF
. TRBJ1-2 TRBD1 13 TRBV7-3 TGTGCCAGCAGCCGGACAGGGATTGGTGGCTACACCTTC CASSRTGIGGYTF
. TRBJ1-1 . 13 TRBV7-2 TGTGCCAGCAGCTTTTCGGTGAACACTGAAGCTTTCTTT CASSFSVNTEAFF
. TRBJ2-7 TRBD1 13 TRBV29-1 TGCAGCGTTCCGGGACAGGGGGCACGCGAGCAGTACTTC CSVPGQGAREQYF
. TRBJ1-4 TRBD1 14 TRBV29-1 TGCAGCGCCTCGGGACAGCCATATAATGAAAAACTGTTTTTT CSASGQPYNEKLFF
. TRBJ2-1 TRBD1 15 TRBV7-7 TGTGCCAGCAGCCCTGGGACAGGGACCTACAATGAGCAGTTCTTC CASSPGTGTYNEQFF
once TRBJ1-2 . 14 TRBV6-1 TGTGCCAGCCTTGGGGCAGGGTCTGGCTATGGCTACACCTTC CASLGAGSGYGYTF